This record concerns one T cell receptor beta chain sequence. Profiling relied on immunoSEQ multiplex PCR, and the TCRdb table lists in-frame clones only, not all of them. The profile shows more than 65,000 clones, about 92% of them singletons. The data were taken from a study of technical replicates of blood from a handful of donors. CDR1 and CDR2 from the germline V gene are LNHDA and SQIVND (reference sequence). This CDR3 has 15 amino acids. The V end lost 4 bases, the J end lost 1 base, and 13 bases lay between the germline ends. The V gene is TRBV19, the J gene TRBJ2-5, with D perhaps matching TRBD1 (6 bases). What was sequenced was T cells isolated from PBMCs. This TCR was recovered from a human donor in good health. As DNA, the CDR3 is TGTGCCAGTAGTACCTGCCGACAGGTCCAAGAGACCCAGTACTTC. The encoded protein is CASSTCRQVQETQYF.